What follows describes a single T cell receptor beta chain. This clone was seen repeatedly, ten times or more. The antigen this receptor binds is unknown. Base qualities are not provided; no much larger clone lies one nucleotide away. Its CDR3 holds 14 amino acids, cysteine through phenylalanine. Only the CDR3 part of the read is kept: 42 bases, read in frame from the first base. Taken from the germline V gene (reference sequence), the CDR1 and CDR2 loops are MNHEY and SMNVEV. From V the trimming removes 10 bases and from J it removes 9 bases, while the gene matches leave 7 bases of the junction unaccounted for. This specimen belongs to a study of blood T cell repertoires in COVID-19 (TCRdb year 2020). Concerning the study at large: Collaborator samples came from the United States, Italy and Spain and covered acute and convalescent phases of COVID-19. The material from the prospective study consisted of cDNA or gDNA derived from T cells, B-cell-depleted T cells, or PBMCs. The dataset comprised deeply sampled blood TCRbeta repertoires from subjects exposed to, actively infected with, or recovered from COVID-19. A freely available public database, intended as a resource for researchers studying the immune response to SARS-CoV-2, is where the repertoires were released. Samples came from the ongoing ImmuneRACE study (first 160 participants) plus 1,254 subjects from 6 global collaborators. A de-identified subject ID, COVID-19 status, age in years and sex were almost always included in the sample metadata. Where HLA class I and class II types were available, the types were taken from metadata supplied by the sample provider, not from assay-based typing.

Each collaborating institution followed its own protocols to collect whole blood in K2EDTA tubes. Collaborator samples were shipped for TCRbeta analysis as frozen whole blood, isolated PBMCs, or DNA extracted from either sample type. On the study overall, not on this receptor specifically: How much clinical and demographic metadata was included differed by source and by participant, and the metadata was provided uncurated.

TCRbeta CDR3 regions were amplified from genomic DNA using the immunoSEQ Assay, a bias-controlled multiplex PCR. The study's own analysis went as follows. Nucleated cell counts per sample were estimated from amplification of reference gene primers within the assay. To quantify the absolute abundance of each unique TCRbeta CDR3 rearrangement, sequence reads were collapsed and filtered. For each sample, productive Simpson clonality was calculated as the square root of Simpson's diversity index over productive rearrangements. TCRdb mirrors the immuneACCESS table, restricted to in-frame sequences. Some clones are absent from its copies; in checked studies, under half trace to an unresolved V gene, and the reason for the others is unknown. Clone size and V and J calls were adopted from that table, with D and trimming inferred from the DNA. A total of approximately 180,000 clones appear in this sample, approximately 90% of them only once. In total, the top ten clones hold approximately 4% of the sample.

The chain links TRBV27 with TRBJ2-1; TRBD2 lines up with 15 middle nucleotides. Sequenced input: peripheral blood. The origin of this receptor is a human donor in a cohort sampled during active COVID-19. The CDR3 protein is CATLGLAGGGEQFF. Here is the DNA: TGTGCCACCCTGGGACTAGCGGGAGGAGGTGAGCAGTTCTTC.